This T cell receptor (beta chain) was sequenced in a study of shared clonotypes between healthy human individuals. Study-wide context: Sampling drew on donors who were a couple of women and three men aged 18 to 49.

The study, taken as a whole, reports: A small donor pool kept down the genetic and exposure-history diversity that was represented.

The assay used deep level. Clones were sequenced by immunoSEQ multiplex PCR, and TCRdb holds only the in-frame ones, with some missing. The sample holds about 1.1 million clones, about 80% seen once. Ten or more counts support this clone. The antigen remains undetermined. The V gene's germline CDR1 is SNHLY and CDR2 FYNNEI. The V segment lost 7 bases and the J segment 0 bases; nucleotides outside the gene matches: 5. This CDR3 is built from 14 residues. The sample consisted of memory CD4+ T cells from PBMCs. Subset: CD45RA-negative fraction. The V call is TRBV2, the J call TRBJ1-1; 7 positions match TRBD1. The clonotype comes from a man aged 18 to 35 in good health. Some clones in this sample may be carry-over from other donors' samples. In nucleotides, the CDR3 is TGTGCCAGCACTGACCAGGGGGTGAACACTGAAGCTTTCTTT. This codes for CASTDQGVNTEAFF.